The source of this T cell receptor beta chain is a study of human T cells and chemical hapten exposure. TCRdb redid the calling of the RACE reads with MiXCR, one entry per CDR3 protein. In the table there are about 200,000 distinct CDR3 sequences, 20% to 25% of which are singletons. The time point is: patch test 3, about 24 weeks after DPC sensitization. As for treatment: therapeutic diphenylcyclopropenone sensitization with weekly scalp DPC. Study-wide points: With patch test score, the counts of PT1 expanded TCRs showed a positive correlation.

This clonotype came up a few times. What it binds is unknown. The TCR sequence derives from a woman in her thirties or forties with alopecia areata. Some clones in this sample may be carry-over from other donors' samples. Specimen: whole blood, collected in connection with sensitization to the hapten diphenylcyclopropenone (DPC).

CDR3 sequence: CASSRQGTEAFF. The CDR3 DNA reads TGTGCCAGCAGTCGACAGGGAACTGAAGCTTTCTTT. This rearrangement joins TRBV28 to TRBJ1-1; TRBD1 matches at 7 bases. The CDR3 contains 12 residues. V trimming: 5 bases; J trimming: 5 bases; junction bases outside the gene matches: 2. Germline CDR1 and CDR2: MDHEN and SYDVKM.